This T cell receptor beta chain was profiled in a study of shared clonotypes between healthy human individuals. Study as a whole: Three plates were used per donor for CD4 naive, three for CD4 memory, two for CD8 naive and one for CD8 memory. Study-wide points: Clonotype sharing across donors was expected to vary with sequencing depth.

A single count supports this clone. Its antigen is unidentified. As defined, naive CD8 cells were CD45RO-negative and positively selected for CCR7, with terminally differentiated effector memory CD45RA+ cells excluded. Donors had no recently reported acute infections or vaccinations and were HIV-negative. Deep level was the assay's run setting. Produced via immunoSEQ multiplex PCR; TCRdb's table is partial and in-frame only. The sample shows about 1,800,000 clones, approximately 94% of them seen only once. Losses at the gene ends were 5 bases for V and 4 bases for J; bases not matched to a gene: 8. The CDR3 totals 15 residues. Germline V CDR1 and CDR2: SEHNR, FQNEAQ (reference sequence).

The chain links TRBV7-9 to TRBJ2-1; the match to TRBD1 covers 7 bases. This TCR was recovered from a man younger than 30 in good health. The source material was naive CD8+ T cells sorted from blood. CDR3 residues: CASSPDRVGYNEQFF. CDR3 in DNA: TGTGCCAGCAGCCCTGACAGGGTGGGATACAATGAGCAGTTCTTC.